Below, 30 T cell receptor beta chains from the same sample are listed, as sequenced in a study of cytomegalovirus exposure and HLA in healthy donors. The PCR was carried out with 60 Vbeta primers and 13 Jbeta primers. The table came from immunoSEQ multiplex PCR; TCRdb's copy has only in-frame clones and leaves some out. Counted here are tens of thousands of clones, under 80% occurring once; the ten biggest clones make up roughly 5%. The sample taken for sequencing was PBMCs. The source is a man aged 55-75 years in good health and CMV-seropositive.

This clone is a singleton in its sample. This sequence joins TRBV6-1 and TRBJ1-2; no clear D gene. The CDR3 has 11 amino acids. The V gene's germline CDR1 is MNHNS and CDR2 SASEGT. Trimming cost V 7 bases and J 5 bases, with 8 bases left between them. CDR3 sequence: CASKTGYGYTF. Written as DNA, the CDR3 is TGTGCCAGCAAGACCGGGTATGGCTACACCTTC.

The V gene is TRBV7-6, the J gene TRBJ2-1; D not certain. CDR3 length: 14 residues. V shed 2 bases and J shed 9 bases, with 14 bases lying between them. Germline values: CDR1 SGHVS, CDR2 FNYEAQ. CDR3: CASSLSASKVEQFF. The DNA of the CDR3 is TGTGCCAGCAGCTTATCGGCTAGTAAGGTTGAGCAGTTCTTC.

The J gene is TRBJ1-4, the V gene TRBV2; the D is unclear. The CDR3 is 14 amino acids. V was cut by 3 bases and J by 0 bases, with 5 bases left in between. In germline, CDR1 is SNHLY, CDR2 FYNNEI. CDR3 nucleotides: TGTGCCAGCAGTGACCAGACAACTAATGAAAAACTGTTTTTT. Amino acid sequence: CASSDQTTNEKLFF.

The chain has TRBV5-4 and TRBJ2-5; D is perhaps TRBD2 (6 bases). V was shortened by 0 bases and J by 14 bases, with 17 bases between the two germline ends. The CDR3 runs to 13 residues. Germline assignment: CDR1 SGHNT and CDR2 YYREEE (reference sequence). The CDR3 bases are TGTGCCAGCAGCTTGGCCGGAGGACGGAGGGAATACTTC. Protein product: CASSLAGGRREYF.

The chain has TRBV5-4 and TRBJ2-5; the match to TRBD2 covers 14 bases. Germline-derived CDR1 and CDR2 are SGHNT and YYREEE (reference sequence). With 6 bases clipped from V and 2 bases from J, the junction kept 3 bases outside the gene matches. CDR3 length: 15 residues. The CDR3 is CASKTSGGVQETQYF. The CDR3 region has the DNA TGTGCCAGCAAGACTAGCGGGGGGGTACAAGAGACCCAGTACTTC.

The genes are TRBV7-9 and TRBJ1-1; D may be TRBD1 (5 bases). The CDR3 length is 14 residues. Germline V gene sequence: CDR1 SEHNR, CDR2 FQNEAQ (reference sequence). The V end was cut by 5 bases, the J end by 2 bases, with 12 bases between. The CDR3 nucleotides read TGTGCCAGCAGCACACAACAGGTCAACACTGAAGCTTTCTTT. The encoded protein is CASSTQQVNTEAFF.

The chain combines TRBV7-2 with TRBJ2-3, with 9 bases aligning to TRBD1. V trimming: 2 bases; J trimming: 4 bases; junction bases outside the gene matches: 7. The germline V gene has CDR1 SGHTA and CDR2 FQGNSA. This CDR3 spans 16 amino acids. The CDR3 coding sequence is TGTGCCAGCAGCTTACAACAGGGGGCGCATCCAGATACGCAGTATTTT. Protein sequence: CASSLQQGAHPDTQYF.

CDR3 DNA: TGTGCCAGCAGTGAATCAATGGCCGTCAAGGGCTACACCTTC. The encoded protein is CASSESMAVKGYTF. V gene TRBV6-1 combines with J gene TRBJ1-2; D is uncertain. The V gene lost 2 bases and the J gene lost 8 bases, with 15 bases spanning the gap. Germline assignment: CDR1 MNHNS and CDR2 SASEGT. The CDR3 has 14 amino acids.

A few counts support this clone. The genes are TRBV5-6 and TRBJ2-7; no definite D call. Germline CDR1 is SGHDT and CDR2 is YYEEEE. The V gene lost 2 bases and the J gene lost 0 bases, with 6 bases spanning the gap. The CDR3 contains 13 residues. The CDR3 DNA reads as TGTGCCAGCAGCTTAGCCAACTCCTACGAGCAGTACTTC. Amino acids: CASSLANSYEQYF. Based on the CDR3 plus reference TRBV5-6 and TRBJ2-7, the full variable domain is DAGVTQSPTHLIKTRGQQVTLRCSPKSGHDTVSWYQQALGQGPQFIFQYYEEEERQRGNFPDRFSGHQFPNYSSELNVNALLLGDSALYLCASSLANSYEQYFGPGTRLTVT.

This rearrangement joins TRBV28 to TRBJ2-7, with D possibly TRBD1 on 6 matching bases. V was pared by 6 bases and J by 3 bases, with 12 bases between. Per germline, CDR1 MDHEN and CDR2 SYDVKM. The CDR3 is made up of 13 amino acids. The CDR3 is CASSSGHLYEQYF. CDR3 in DNA: TGTGCCAGCAGCTCGGGACACCTCTACGAGCAGTACTTC.

The chain employs TRBV19 and TRBJ1-5; 9 bases match TRBD1. Germline trimming cut 7 bases from V and 3 bases from J; bases unmatched to any gene: 10. The CDR3 consists of 16 residues. Germline V gene sequence: CDR1 LNHDA, CDR2 SQIVND (reference sequence). For the CDR3, the DNA is TGTGCCAGTACCCCCGGGACAGGGAGCCTCAATCAGCCCCAGCATTTT. Protein: CASTPGTGSLNQPQHF.

V gene TRBV6-5 combines with J gene TRBJ2-4; 9 nucleotides match TRBD1. Germline CDR1 is MNHEY and CDR2 is SVGAGI. This CDR3 spans 15 amino acids. V was clipped by 2 bases and J by 9 bases; unmatched bases: 8. This chain's CDR3 is CASSYRNPGQGIQYF. CDR3 sequence (DNA): TGTGCCAGCAGTTACCGGAACCCGGGACAGGGCATTCAGTACTTC.

The V and J genes are TRBV7-9 and TRBJ2-5; no clear D gene. Between the trimmed V and J ends, which lost 0 bases and 1 base, there was a span of 6 bases. From germline, CDR1 is SEHNR and CDR2 FQNEAQ (reference sequence). The CDR3 consists of 14 residues. In nucleotides, the CDR3 is TGTGCCAGCAGCTTAGCTGGCTCCCAAGAGACCCAGTACTTC. Protein: CASSLAGSQETQYF.

As DNA, the CDR3 is TGTGCCAGCAGTCAAAGGGCGGGAGAAACAGATACGCAGTATTTT. Protein product: CASSQRAGETDTQYF. This chain connects TRBV2 to TRBJ2-3; 7 bases agree with TRBD2. The CDR3 length is 15 residues. The germline V gene has CDR1 SNHLY and CDR2 FYNNEI. With V trimmed by 5 bases and J by 3 bases, 8 bases remained unmatched.

The V call is TRBV5-1, the J call TRBJ1-2; no clear D gene. The CDR3 covers 15 residues. V lost 4 bases and J lost 5, with 18 bases in between. Germline V gives CDR1 SGHRS, CDR2 YFSETQ. The CDR3 nucleotides are TGCGCCAGCAGCGATGAGGGAATCCTACTTTATGGCTACACCTTC. Its protein is CASSDEGILLYGYTF.

This clone was found a few times. The chain has TRBV7-9 and TRBJ2-7; a weak D match, TRBD1 (6 bases). CDR3 size: 17 residues. With 3 bases removed from V and 1 base from J, the gap between germline ends came to 19 bases. Germline CDR1 reads SEHNR; CDR2 reads FQNEAQ (reference sequence). The CDR3 DNA sequence: TGTGCCAGCAGCTTCGGACAGCCAACCCTCAGATCCTACGAGCAGTACTTC. As protein: CASSFGQPTLRSYEQYF.

The chain is built from TRBV12-5 and TRBJ1-1, with 7 bases identical to TRBD1. The V and J ends lost 1 base and 10 bases, in that order; junction bases with no gene match: 3. CDR3 length equals 12 residues. In germline, CDR1 is LGHNT, CDR2 FRNRAP. The CDR3 reads CASGLDRGVAFF. The CDR3 nucleotides are TGTGCTAGTGGTTTGGACAGGGGAGTAGCTTTCTTT.

The table lists this clone with a few counts. The CDR3 DNA reads TGTGCCAGCAGCGTAGCCAGGGGAAGAGAGACCCAGTACTTC. Its translation is CASSVARGRETQYF. This rearrangement joins TRBV9 to TRBJ2-5; a possible D gene is TRBD1 (6 bases). Germline V gene data show CDR1 as SGDLS and CDR2 as YYNGEE. The CDR3 length is 14 residues. Trimming cost V 0 bases and J 4 bases, with 10 bases left between them.

The chain employs TRBV11-2 and TRBJ1-1, with D uncertain. V was trimmed by 1 base and J by 8 bases, leaving 5 bases between them. Per germline, CDR1 SGHAT and CDR2 FQNNGV. The CDR3 is made up of 11 amino acids. The CDR3 DNA is TGTGCCAGCAGCTTAGTCCTAGAAGCTTTCTTT. Amino acid sequence: CASSLVLEAFF.

To note about this clone: The same CDR3 also results from other DNA sequences found in this sample. This sequence joins TRBV7-9 and TRBJ2-3; D gene ambiguous. Germline CDR1 is SEHNR and CDR2 is FQNEAQ (reference sequence). V lost 2 bases, J lost 3 bases, and 3 bases lay in between. This CDR3 has 12 amino acids. The CDR3 sequence: CASSLSTDTQYF. The DNA of the CDR3 is TGTGCCAGCAGCTTATCAACAGATACGCAGTATTTT.

The gene calls are TRBV28 and TRBJ1-2; D might be TRBD1 (5 bases). V was pared by 7 bases and J by 13 bases, with 19 bases between. There are 12 residues in the CDR3. Germline assignment: CDR1 MDHEN and CDR2 SYDVKM. In nucleotides, the CDR3 is TGTGCCAGCACCCCAGGCGGAGGGGTGATCACCTTC. It encodes CASTPGGGVITF.

The rearrangement joins TRBV5-6 to TRBJ2-7; 11 bases map to TRBD1. In germline, CDR1 is SGHDT, CDR2 YYEEEE. This CDR3 is built from 16 residues. Unmatched junction bases numbered 11, after V lost 5 bases and J lost 4 bases. CDR3 loop: CASRRGTGGGLYEQYF. CDR3 nucleotide sequence: TGTGCCAGCAGACGAGGGACAGGGGGGGGACTTTACGAGCAGTACTTC.

This clone was counted between two and nine times. Germline and junction disagree at one end, which may indicate a read error. The chain uses TRBV7-9 and TRBJ2-7; D remains unclear. CDR1 is SEHNR, CDR2 FQNEAQ, per germline (reference sequence). This CDR3 is 12 amino acids long. The CDR3 nucleotides are TGTTCCAGCAGCGCCGGGTCCTACGAGCAGTACTTC. This gives the protein CSSSAGSYEQYF.

The V gene is TRBV15, the J gene TRBJ2-3; D possibly corresponds to TRBD1 (5 bases). The CDR3 has 10 amino acids. Germline V gene lookup returns CDR1 LNHNV and CDR2 YYDKDF (reference sequence). V was shortened by 4 bases and J by 13 bases, with 9 bases between the two germline ends. The CDR3 DNA follows: TGTGCCACCAGCAAGGGGAAGGAGTATTTT. Residues: CATSKGKEYF.

The V gene is TRBV5-1, the J gene TRBJ2-2, with TRBD2 matching over 9 bases. Germline V gene sequence: CDR1 SGHRS, CDR2 YFSETQ. V lost 5 bases, J lost 8 bases, and 10 bases stayed unmatched. The CDR3 is 15 residues long. CDR3 DNA: TGCGCCAGCAGTTCGCTAGCGGGATACGAGGGGGAGCTGTTTTTT. Protein product: CASSSLAGYEGELFF.

This chain links TRBV14 with TRBJ2-3, with no clear D. The length of the CDR3 is 14 residues. Looked up from germline, CDR1 is SGHDN and CDR2 is FVKESK. V shed 3 bases and J shed 7 bases, with 14 bases lying between them. This CDR3 is CASSQDLGVNTQYF. In nucleotides, the CDR3 is TGTGCCAGCAGCCAGGATCTCGGAGTAAATACGCAGTATTTT.

This clone turned up a few times. V usage is TRBV6-5 and J usage is TRBJ1-6; a possible D gene is TRBD1 (6 bases). The CDR3 loop spans 15 amino acids. CDR1 and CDR2 from the germline V gene are MNHEY and SVGAGI. Trimming took off 6 bases at V and 2 bases at J, with 11 bases between the two ends. This chain's CDR3 is CASSLQGPYNSPLHF. CDR3 nucleotide sequence: TGTGCCAGCAGCTTACAGGGACCCTATAATTCACCCCTCCACTTT.

The V gene is TRBV5-1, the J gene TRBJ2-3; 12 bases align to TRBD1. Germline V gives CDR1 SGHRS, CDR2 YFSETQ. The V and J ends lost 5 bases and 6 bases, in that order; junction bases with no gene match: 10. The CDR3 length is 16 residues. As DNA, the CDR3 is TGCGCCAGCAGAAGTAAGGGACAGGGGGCAACGGATACGCAGTATTTT. Translated, it gives CASRSKGQGATDTQYF.

The chain couples TRBV19 to TRBJ2-2, with TRBD2 as a possible D gene (6 bases). Germline assignment: CDR1 LNHDA and CDR2 SQIVND (reference sequence). V was pared by 7 bases and J by 2 bases, with 11 bases between. The CDR3 length is 14 residues. CDR3 DNA: TGTGCCAGTAAAACCGGGACTAACACCGGGGAGCTGTTTTTT. Translating it yields CASKTGTNTGELFF.

This clone was observed a few times. This chain joins TRBV7-2 and TRBJ2-5; TRBD1 aligns across 10 bases. The V segment lost 6 bases and the J segment 2 bases; nucleotides outside the gene matches: 3. The CDR3 length is 14 residues. Germline lookup yields CDR1 SGHTA and CDR2 FQGNSA. The CDR3 DNA reads as TGTGCCAGCAGGAGGGACAGGGGACAAGAGACCCAGTACTTC. Translating gives CASRRDRGQETQYF.